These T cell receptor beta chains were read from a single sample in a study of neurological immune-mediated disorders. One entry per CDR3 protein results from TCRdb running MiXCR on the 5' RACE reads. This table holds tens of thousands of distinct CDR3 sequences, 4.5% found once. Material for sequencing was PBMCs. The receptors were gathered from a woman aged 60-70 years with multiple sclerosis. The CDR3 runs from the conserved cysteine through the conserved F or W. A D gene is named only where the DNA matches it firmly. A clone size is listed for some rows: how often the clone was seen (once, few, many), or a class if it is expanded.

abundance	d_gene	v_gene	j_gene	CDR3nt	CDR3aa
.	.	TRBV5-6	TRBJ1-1	TGTGCCAGCAGCTTTCTGGGGGATGAAGCTTTCTTT	CASSFLGDEAFF
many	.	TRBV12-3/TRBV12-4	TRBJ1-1	TGTGCCAGCAGCACAGGGACCACTGAAGCTTTCTTT	CASSTGTTEAFF
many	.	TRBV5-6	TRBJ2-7	TGTGCCAGCAGCGGATCTCCCCTCGGGCGACTAGATTACGAGCAGTACTTC	CASSGSPLGRLDYEQYF
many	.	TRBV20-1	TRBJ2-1	TGCAGTGCTAGTCTTTCGGGGAGCTACAATGAGCAGTTCTTC	CSASLSGSYNEQFF
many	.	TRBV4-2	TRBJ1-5	TGTGCCAGCAGCCAAGCCAGAAATCAGCCCCAGCATTTT	CASSQARNQPQHF
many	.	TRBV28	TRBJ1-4	TGTGCCAGCAGTTTCTTGCAGGGAGGCCGGGGGCTGTTTTTT	CASSFLQGGRGLFF
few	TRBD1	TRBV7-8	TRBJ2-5	TGTGCCAGCAGCTTCCGGGACAGTGTTCAAGAGACCCAGTACTTC	CASSFRDSVQETQYF
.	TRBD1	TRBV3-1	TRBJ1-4	TGTGCCAGCAGCCAACTAACGGGACAGGGGATAAGAGGTGAAAAACTGTTTTTT	CASSQLTGQGIRGEKLFF
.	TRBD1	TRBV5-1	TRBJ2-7	TGCGCCAGCAGCTCCCAGGGGGACGAGAAGTACTTC	CASSSQGDEKYF
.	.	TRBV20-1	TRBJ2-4	TGCAGTGCTCCAAGCAGTCTGAACATTCAGTACTTC	CSAPSSLNIQYF
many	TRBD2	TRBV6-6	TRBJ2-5	TGTGCCAGCAGTCCGACGGGGGGGCACCAAGAGACCCAGTACTTC	CASSPTGGHQETQYF
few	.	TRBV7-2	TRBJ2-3	TGTGCCAGCAGCTATGGGACAATGGGAGATACGCAGTATTTT	CASSYGTMGDTQYF
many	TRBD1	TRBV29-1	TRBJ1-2	TGCAGCGTCTCATCCCAGGGGGAATATGGCTACACCTTC	CSVSSQGEYGYTF
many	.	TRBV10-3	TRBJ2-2	TGTGCCATCAGTAAGTGGGAGGACACCGGGGAGCTGTTTTTT	CAISKWEDTGELFF
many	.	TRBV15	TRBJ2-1	TGTGCCACCGAGGGCGGGACTGAGCAGTTCTTC	CATEGGTEQFF
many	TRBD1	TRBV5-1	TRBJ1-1	TGCGCCAGCAGGCTGACAGGGGGGAACACTGAAGCTTTCTTT	CASRLTGGNTEAFF
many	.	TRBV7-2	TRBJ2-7	TGTGCCAGCAGCTCGATGCAGAGCTCCTACGAGCAGTACTTC	CASSSMQSSYEQYF
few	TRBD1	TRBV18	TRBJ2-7	TGTGCCAGCGGGCAGGGGACAGGGTCCTACGAGCAGTACTTC	CASGQGTGSYEQYF
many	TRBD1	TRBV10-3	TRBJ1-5	TGTGCCATCAGTGAGGGACAGGGTCTGCATCAGCCCCAGCATTTT	CAISEGQGLHQPQHF
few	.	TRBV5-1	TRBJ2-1	TGCGCCAGCAGAAATCGACCGGACACGGGGGATGGTAATGAGCAGTTCTTC	CASRNRPDTGDGNEQFF
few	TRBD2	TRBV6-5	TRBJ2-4	TGTGCCAGCAGTTACTCGAGCGGGGGGTTAGCCAAAAACATTCAGTACTTC	CASSYSSGGLAKNIQYF
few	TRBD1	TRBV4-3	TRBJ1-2	TGCGCCAGCAGCCAAGAGACAGGGGACTATGGCTACACCTTC	CASSQETGDYGYTF
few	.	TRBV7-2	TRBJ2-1	TGTGCCAGCAGTCCAGGACTACACAATGAGCAGTTCTTC	CASSPGLHNEQFF
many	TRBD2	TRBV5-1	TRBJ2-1	TGCGCCAGCAGTCCCGGGACTAGCGGGCTCGGGGAGCAGTTCTTC	CASSPGTSGLGEQFF
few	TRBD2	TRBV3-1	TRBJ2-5	TGTGCCAGCAGCCAAGATCCGTCGACTAGCGGGTTTGGAGAGACCCAGTACTTC	CASSQDPSTSGFGETQYF
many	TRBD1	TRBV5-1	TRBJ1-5	TGCGCCAGCAGCTTGGAAGGGGGCGCGGTTCAGCCCCAGCATTTT	CASSLEGGAVQPQHF
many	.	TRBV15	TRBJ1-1	TGTGCCACCAGCAGAGATCCAGCGGAGAACACTGAAGCTTTCTTT	CATSRDPAENTEAFF
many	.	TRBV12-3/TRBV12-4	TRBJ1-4	TGTGCCAGCAGTTTCATGGGGGCTAATGAAAAACTGTTTTTT	CASSFMGANEKLFF
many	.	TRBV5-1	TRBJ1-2	TGCGCCAGCAGGGGAGTCTATGGCTACACCTTC	CASRGVYGYTF
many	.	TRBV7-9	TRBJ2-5	TGTGCCAGCAGCTTATTAACGGAGCAAGAGACCCAGTACTTC	CASSLLTEQETQYF
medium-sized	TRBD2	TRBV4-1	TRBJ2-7	TGCGCCAGCAGCCAAGATCCCGCGGGGGGGCTGTACGAGCAGTACTTC	CASSQDPAGGLYEQYF
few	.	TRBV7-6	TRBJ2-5	TGTGCCAGCAGCTTAGGTACGGTGGTGGCAACCCAGTACTTC	CASSLGTVVATQYF
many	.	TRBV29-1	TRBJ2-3	TGCAGCGTTGTTCCTAGCGATAGCACAGATACGCAGTATTTT	CSVVPSDSTDTQYF
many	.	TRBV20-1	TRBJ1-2	TGCAGTGCTAGACGGCGGCCCCTGGGCTACACCTTC	CSARRRPLGYTF
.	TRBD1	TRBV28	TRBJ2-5	TGTGCCAGCAGTTTACGACAGGGTCGGAGAGAGACCCAGTACTTC	CASSLRQGRRETQYF
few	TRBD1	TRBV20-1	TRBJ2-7	TGCAGTGCGTTGACAGGGGGTGTAAGCTACGAGCAGTACTTC	CSALTGGVSYEQYF
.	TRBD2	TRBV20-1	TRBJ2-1	TGCAGTGCTAGAGATCCGCGGGAGGTCTACAATGAGCAGTTCTTC	CSARDPREVYNEQFF
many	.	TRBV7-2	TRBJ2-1	TGTGCCAGCAGCTTAGCAGGGGGAGAGCAGTTCTTC	CASSLAGGEQFF
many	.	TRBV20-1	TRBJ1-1	TGCAGTGCTAGGGCTCCCGAGGGGGGTGAAGCTTTCTTT	CSARAPEGGEAFF
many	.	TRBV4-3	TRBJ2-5	TGCGCCAGCAGCCAAGATCGGGGACAAGAGACCCAGTACTTC	CASSQDRGQETQYF
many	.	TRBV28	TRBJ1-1	TGTGCCAGCAGTTTCGGGGGGAATATGAACACTGAAGCTTTCTTT	CASSFGGNMNTEAFF